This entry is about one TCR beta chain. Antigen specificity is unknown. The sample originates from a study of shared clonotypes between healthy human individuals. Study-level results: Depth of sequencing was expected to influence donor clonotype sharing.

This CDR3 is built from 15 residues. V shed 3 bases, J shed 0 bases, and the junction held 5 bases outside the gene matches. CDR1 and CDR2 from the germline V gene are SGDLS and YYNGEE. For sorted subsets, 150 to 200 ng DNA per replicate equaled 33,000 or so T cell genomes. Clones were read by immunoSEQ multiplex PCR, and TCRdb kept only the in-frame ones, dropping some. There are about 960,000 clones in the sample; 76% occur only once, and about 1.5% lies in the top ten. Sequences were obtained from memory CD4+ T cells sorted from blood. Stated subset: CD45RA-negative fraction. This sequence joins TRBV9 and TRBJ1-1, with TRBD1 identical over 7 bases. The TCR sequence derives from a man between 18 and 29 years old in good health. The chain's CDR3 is CASSAGGALNTEAFF. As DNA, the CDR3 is TGTGCCAGCAGCGCAGGGGGGGCTTTGAACACTGAAGCTTTCTTT.